This T cell receptor (beta chain) was captured in a study of control samples from healthy donors and cancer patients. Here immunoSEQ multiplex PCR was the method, and the copy in TCRdb shows in-frame clones only, minus some. The data hold around 55,000 clones, with around 95% observed a single time. The CDR3 consists of 18 residues. With V trimmed by 0 bases and J by 2 bases, 13 bases remained unmatched. Germline CDR1 MGHRA, CDR2 YSYEKL. The source of this sequence is a woman aged 18-30 years in good health. The specimen was blood. This chain links TRBV4-1 with TRBJ2-7; 7 nucleotides match TRBD1. The CDR3 loop is CASSQDLDRVRPTYEQYF. CDR3 DNA: TGCGCCAGCAGCCAAGATCTTGACAGGGTCCGACCTACCTACGAGCAGTACTTC.